The 25 T cell receptor beta chains below all came from one sample that was sequenced in a study of CD8+ T cells in alopecia areata. cDNA serving as the sequencing template came from extracted, reverse transcribed RNA. TCRdb keeps only in-frame clones here, not all; method: immunoSEQ multiplex PCR. The repertoire consists of hundreds of thousands of clones, with approximately 52% occurring once and the leading ten covering approximately 0.45%. Sample: CD4+ T cells sorted from blood, taken at week 0. Receptors were obtained from a human donor with alopecia areata.

CDR3 region: CAWRQGLKGVAFF. Here the CDR3 DNA reads TGTGCCTGGAGGCAGGGACTGAAGGGCGTAGCTTTCTTT. This chain joins TRBV30 and TRBJ1-1, with D maybe TRBD1 (5 bases). Germline CDR1 and CDR2: GTSNPN and SVGIG (reference sequence). The CDR3 totals 13 residues. V lost 3 bases and J 10 bases, leaving 18 bases between the germline ends.

The chain is built from TRBV29-1 and TRBJ1-2; possibly TRBD1 for D (5 bases). Trimming removed 4 bases at V and 7 bases at J, with 16 bases between. CDR3 length equals 13 residues. The germline CDR1 and CDR2 sequences are SQVTM and ANQGSEA. CDR3 sequence: CSVGEGGAGGYTF. CDR3 bases: TGCAGCGTTGGTGAGGGAGGGGCCGGTGGCTACACCTTC. The entire variable domain, with the rest obtained from reference TRBV29-1 and TRBJ1-2, is as follows: SAVISQKPSRDICQRGTSLTIQCQVDSQVTMMFWYRQQPGQSLTLIATANQGSEATYESGFVIDKFPISRPNLTFSTLTVSNMSPEDSSIYLCSVGEGGAGGYTFGSGTRLTVV.

This clone was picked up a small number of times. The chain has TRBV29-1 and TRBJ2-3; the match to TRBD2 covers 7 bases. This CDR3 spans 13 amino acids. With V trimmed by 7 bases and J by 8 bases, 12 bases remained unmatched. In germline, CDR1 is SQVTM, CDR2 ANQGSEA. This chain's CDR3 is CSAPLLAAGTQYF. CDR3 nucleotides: TGCAGCGCACCCCTCCTAGCGGCGGGTACGCAGTATTTT.

The chain is built from TRBV5-4 and TRBJ2-5; D unclear. The last part of the DNA fits TRBJ2-7 better; the J call may be wrong. The CDR3 is 14 residues long. The germline CDR1 and CDR2 sequences are SGHNT and YYREEE (reference sequence). CDR3 sequence: CASSYRGSNYEQYF. The CDR3 DNA follows: TGTGCCAGCAGCTATCGAGGCTCTAACTACGAGCAGTACTTC.

The chain recombines TRBV5-6 with TRBJ2-3; 11 nucleotides match TRBD2. Trimming removed 0 bases from V and 6 bases from J; junction bases left unmatched: 3. This CDR3 region has 15 residues. Germline V gene lookup returns CDR1 SGHDT and CDR2 YYEEEE. The CDR3 loop reads CASSLELAGADTQYF. CDR3 DNA sequence: TGTGCCAGCAGCTTGGAACTAGCGGGAGCGGATACGCAGTATTTT.

The V gene is TRBV6-6, the J gene TRBJ1-1; D gene ambiguous. The CDR3 runs 11 residues. The V end lost 0 bases, the J end lost 7 bases, and 3 bases lay between the germline ends. Germline lookup yields CDR1 MNHNY and CDR2 SVGAGI (reference sequence). CDR3 in DNA: TGTGCCAGCAGTTACTCCTATGAAGCTTTCTTT. Encoded protein: CASSYSYEAFF.

This chain uses TRBV29-1 with TRBJ2-1; 7 nucleotides align to TRBD1. From germline, CDR1 is SQVTM and CDR2 ANQGSEA. Trimming cost V 6 bases and J 6 bases; bases outside gene matches: 5. The CDR3 is 12 residues long. In DNA form, the CDR3 reads TGCAGCGTAGTCCGACAGGGCAATGAGCAGTTCTTC. Its translation: CSVVRQGNEQFF.

The chain carries TRBV7-2 and TRBJ1-1, with D perhaps TRBD1 (5 bases). The germline gives CDR1 SGHTA, CDR2 FQGNSA. Trimming removed 2 bases at V and 4 bases at J, with 11 bases between. This CDR3 region has 14 residues. DNA for the CDR3: TGTGCCAGCAGCTTAAGAGGCGGGGGCACTGAAGCTTTCTTT. Amino acid sequence: CASSLRGGGTEAFF.

This clone came up once. This chain links TRBV27 with TRBJ2-1; unclear D gene. Germline values: CDR1 MNHEY, CDR2 SMNVEV (reference sequence). The CDR3 extends over 12 amino acids. The V gene lost 5 bases and the J gene lost 4 bases, with 6 bases spanning the gap. The CDR3 region has the DNA TGTGCCAGCAGTCGTGAATACAATGAGCAGTTCTTC. Translation: CASSREYNEQFF.

V usage is TRBV30 and J usage is TRBJ2-7, with a possible D match to TRBD2 (6 bases). CDR1 and CDR2 from the germline V gene are GTSNPN and SVGIG (reference sequence). Trimming removed 2 bases at V and 0 bases at J, with 8 bases between. The CDR3 length is 13 residues. As DNA, the CDR3 is TGTGCCTGGAGTCGGGGGTTCTCCTACGAGCAGTACTTC. Translated, it gives CAWSRGFSYEQYF.

The gene calls are TRBV30 and TRBJ1-2; D unresolved. Trimming shortened V by 4 bases and J by 6 bases, and 21 bases separated the two germline ends. The germline V gene encodes CDR1 GTSNPN and CDR2 SVGIG (reference sequence). CDR3 length equals 15 residues. The CDR3, as DNA: TGTGCCTGGACCAAAAAACTGGGAATGCGTGATGGCTACACCTTC. Its translation: CAWTKKLGMRDGYTF.

The chain has TRBV5-1 and TRBJ1-5; D may be TRBD1 (6 bases). Per the germline V gene, CDR1 is SGHRS and CDR2 is YFSETQ. There are 15 residues in the CDR3. V gave up 0 bases and J gave up 5 bases, with 12 bases separating them. CDR3 residues: CASSLGDTGHQPQHF. In DNA form, the CDR3 reads TGCGCCAGCAGCTTGGGGGACACCGGGCATCAGCCCCAGCATTTT.

Comment on this clone: Different DNA sequences within this sample yield the same CDR3. The chain recombines TRBV29-1 with TRBJ2-5, with 8 bases fitting TRBD2. The CDR3 covers 12 residues. The germline gives CDR1 SQVTM, CDR2 ANQGSEA. Trimming at V came to 3 bases and at J to 5 bases, leaving 2 bases not matched to a gene. DNA for the CDR3: TGCAGCGTTGAGTCTAGCGGGGAGACCCAGTACTTC. Residues: CSVESSGETQYF.

This chain links TRBV7-9 with TRBJ1-5, with D unresolved. Germline V gene data show CDR1 as SEHNR and CDR2 as FQNEAQ (reference sequence). V dropped 1 base and J dropped 3 bases, with 1 base sitting between them. CDR3 length: 12 amino acids. CDR3 sequence: CASSLVNQPQHF. In DNA form, the CDR3 reads TGTGCCAGCAGCTTAGTCAATCAGCCCCAGCATTTT.

This clone was seen more than once but under ten times. This rearrangement joins TRBV5-1 to TRBJ1-1; D may be TRBD1 (5 bases). This CDR3 region has 13 residues. Germline V CDR1 and CDR2: SGHRS, YFSETQ. The V end lost 9 bases, the J end lost 2 bases, and 14 bases lay between the germline ends. In DNA form, the CDR3 reads TGCGCCACGCGCAGGGAAGTAAACACTGAAGCTTTCTTT. The encoded protein is CATRREVNTEAFF.

The gene calls are TRBV2 and TRBJ1-5; D gene unclear. The germline V gene has CDR1 SNHLY and CDR2 FYNNEI. The ends were cut back, 1 base at V and 11 bases at J, with 12 bases in the middle. This CDR3 has 13 residues. The CDR3 DNA sequence: TGTGCCAGCAGTGAAGTAAACCTCGGGGCCCAGCATTTT. As protein: CASSEVNLGAQHF.

This clone has only a few counts. The genes are TRBV9 and TRBJ2-3; 7 bases map to TRBD2. The trim removed 8 bases at V and 2 bases at J, leaving 5 bases unmatched. Germline V lookup: CDR1 SGDLS, CDR2 YYNGEE. This CDR3 is built from 13 residues. The CDR3 DNA reads TGTGCCAGACGGAGCGGGATCACAGATACGCAGTATTTT. Its protein product is CARRSGITDTQYF.

This clone was seen only a few times. J is TRBJ1-1 and V is TRBV7-2; D remains ambiguous. The germline V gene has CDR1 SGHTA and CDR2 FQGNSA. V lost 1 base, J lost 4 bases, and 4 bases lay in between. This CDR3 contains 12 residues. The DNA for the CDR3 is TGTGCCAGCAGCTTAGGATTCACTGAAGCTTTCTTT. This encodes CASSLGFTEAFF.

This clone has more than one count but fewer than ten. The chain is built from TRBV6-5 and TRBJ1-3, with D maybe TRBD1 (6 bases). Germline assignment: CDR1 MNHEY and CDR2 SVGAGI. Trimming took off 6 bases at V and 0 bases at J, with 12 bases between the two ends. CDR3 length: 15 amino acids. This chain's CDR3 is CASRKDRSSGNTIYF. The CDR3 nucleotides read TGTGCCAGCAGAAAAGACAGGAGCTCTGGAAACACCATATATTTT.

Note on this clone: The sample carries other DNA sequences with the same CDR3. The chain recombines TRBV6-1 with TRBJ2-7; 7 bases are a match to TRBD1. Trimming removed 6 bases from V and 7 bases from J; junction bases left unmatched: 6. CDR1 and CDR2 from the germline V gene are MNHNS and SASEGT. This CDR3 spans 12 amino acids. The DNA for the CDR3 is TGTGCCAGCAGCCGACAGGGTGAAGAGCAGTACTTC. This codes for CASSRQGEEQYF.

The V call is TRBV6-1, the J call TRBJ1-2; D gene ambiguous. V was trimmed by 3 bases and J by 4 bases, leaving 6 bases between them. CDR1 MNHNS and CDR2 SASEGT come from the germline V gene. CDR3 length equals 12 residues. CDR3 residues: CASSDGPYGYTF. The CDR3 region has the DNA TGTGCCAGCAGTGACGGGCCCTATGGCTACACCTTC.

The chain joins TRBV15 to TRBJ2-3; TRBD1 is a possible D gene (5 bases). CDR1 is LNHNV, CDR2 YYDKDF, per germline (reference sequence). Trimming left V 4 bases short and J 2 bases short, with 10 bases between. The CDR3 runs to 14 residues. This CDR3 is CATSTRQSTDTQYF. The CDR3 DNA reads TGTGCCACCAGCACCCGACAGTCCACAGATACGCAGTATTTT.

This rearrangement joins TRBV6-6 to TRBJ1-2; 8 bases agree with TRBD1. The junction had 7 bases not matched to a gene; V was cut back by 6 bases and J by 4 bases. The length of the CDR3 is 14 residues. The germline V gene has CDR1 MNHNY and CDR2 SVGAGI (reference sequence). The CDR3 bases are TGTGCCAGCAGCCGAGAGGGACAGGTCTATGGCTACACCTTC. It encodes CASSREGQVYGYTF.

The table lists this clone with a few counts. The chain links TRBV4-1 to TRBJ1-2; 11 bases match TRBD1. CDR3 length: 15 amino acids. V shed 2 bases and J 5 bases; nucleotides not matched to a gene: 4. Germline V gene sequence: CDR1 MGHRA, CDR2 YSYEKL. The CDR3 sequence is CASSQPRDRGYGYTF. The CDR3 DNA reads TGCGCCAGCAGCCAACCTCGGGACAGGGGGTATGGCTACACCTTC.

There are a few counts of this clone. The chain has TRBV9 and TRBJ2-1; 10 bases match TRBD2. The CDR3 totals 15 residues. J gave up 7 bases and V 1 base, and 5 bases lay outside the gene matches. CDR1 SGDLS and CDR2 YYNGEE come from the germline V gene. The CDR3 sequence: CASSVTAGGLNEQFF. The CDR3 nucleotides are TGTGCCAGCAGCGTAACAGCGGGGGGGCTAAATGAGCAGTTCTTC.